The clone carrying this T cell receptor (beta chain) was recorded only once. The entry originates in a study of blood T cell repertoires in COVID-19. Whole-study context: Nucleic acid was either cDNA or gDNA, and it came from T cells, B-cell-depleted T cells, or PBMCs.

Across about two dozen US areas, participants ranged in age from 18 to 89 years. As originally analysed: Using reference gene primer amplification, nucleated cell counts were estimated. Assay: immunoSEQ multiplex PCR; the TCRdb copy retains only in-frame clones and omits some. Clonal size and the V and J genes are those of that table, whereas D and trimming came from the DNA. Here the sample spans 250,000 to 350,000 clones, around 90% being singletons. The sequence came from a woman under 30 with acute COVID-19. The specimen was PBMCs or T cells enriched from blood (not recorded which).

The CDR3 coding sequence is TGTGCCAGCAGCCTTTGGGTGGGCGGACATAATGAAAAACTGTTTTTT. Its protein is CASSLWVGGHNEKLFF. The chain is built from TRBV7-9 and TRBJ1-4; maybe TRBD1 (5 bases). V lost 5 bases to trimming and J lost 4 bases, with 17 bases between them. CDR3 size: 16 residues. The germline CDR1 and CDR2 sequences are SEHNR and FQNEAQ (reference sequence).